Listed below are T cell receptor beta chains from one sample, sequenced in a study of response to subunit inactivated influenza vaccine. TCRdb re-called the RT-PCR reads through MiXCR, storing one row per CDR3 protein. Of hundreds of thousands of distinct CDR3 sequences listed, 15% to 19% are singletons. The sequencing used PBMCs from blood, collected 11 to 12 days after vaccination. Source of these receptors: a man between 45 and 60 years old who received an inactivated influenza vaccine. The conserved cysteine and the conserved F or W are not part of the CDR3 here.

TRBV18	TRBJ2-6	13	ASTRGVVGANVLT
TRBV5-1	TRBJ2-2	15	ASSWKGTSGQTGELF
TRBV20-1	TRBJ2-1	12	SAIMAGRSYEQF
TRBV5-1	TRBJ2-3	13	ASSLDVASTDTQY
TRBV4-2	TRBJ2-1	15	ASSQGRTWGIGNEQF
TRBV10-3	TRBJ1-5	13	AISEGAVGNQPQH
TRBV20-1	TRBJ2-3	13	SAFGPFSSTDTQY
TRBV5-1	TRBJ2-7	11	ASSSGGTYEQY
TRBV15	TRBJ2-4	13	ATSRVQTSKNIQY
TRBV6-5	TRBJ1-2	12	ASSYAAESVTNT
TRBV30	TRBJ2-7	13	AWSVKGTSYYEQY
TRBV10-3	TRBJ2-3	11	AHSGNAADTQY
TRBV7-9	TRBJ1-4	14	ASSLASGMRNEKLF
TRBV20-1	TRBJ1-1	11	SASHRVNTEAF
TRBV15	TRBJ1-1	14	ATSRDGEGKNTEAF
TRBV20-1	TRBJ2-7	12	SATAVFVSYEQY
TRBV20-1	TRBJ1-2	11	SARARAHYGYT
TRBV5-1	TRBJ1-1	13	ASSLGVDSYTEAF
TRBV27	TRBJ2-1	11	AGSRTYYNEQF
TRBV5-1	TRBJ2-1	14	ASSSHTSGRALEQF
TRBV4-2	TRBJ1-4	13	ASSQGGQGNEKLF
TRBV12-3/TRBV12-4	TRBJ2-1	16	ASSQRSPGTSGVNEQF
TRBV11-1	TRBJ2-3	13	ASSLSRGQTDTQY